One sample yielded the 4 T cell receptor beta chains listed below, sequenced in a study of OX40 agonist ivuxolimab in advanced cancers. Libraries were prepared by immunoSEQ multiplex PCR; TCRdb keeps only in-frame clonotypes and omits some of them. The sample lists some 64,000 clones; roughly 86% were seen once. The sequenced sample was CD4+ or CD8+ T cells sorted from blood, obtained in a trial of the OX40 agonist ivuxolimab. Receptor source: an adult with an advanced solid tumor such as melanoma, head and neck, liver or kidney cancer.

V is TRBV11-3 and J is TRBJ2-3, with 7 bases identical to TRBD2. V trimming: 5 bases; J trimming: 6 bases; junction bases outside the gene matches: 8. The CDR3 totals 14 residues. From germline, CDR1 is SGHNT and CDR2 YENEEA. In DNA, the CDR3 is TGTGCCAGCAGCCCCCGCGGGAGCAAGGATACGCAGTATTTT. The encoded protein is CASSPRGSKDTQYF.

This clone has only one observation. The chain is built from TRBV9 and TRBJ2-7; 10 nucleotides line up with TRBD2. This CDR3 is built from 15 residues. J lost 1 base, V lost 0 bases, and 1 base had no gene match. Germline V gene data show CDR1 as SGDLS and CDR2 as YYNGEE. As DNA, the CDR3 is TGTGCCAGCAGCGTAGAAGCGGGAGGGTCCTACGAGCAGTACTTC. This codes for CASSVEAGGSYEQYF.

The V and J genes are TRBV7-2 and TRBJ2-1; D gene unclear. There are 15 residues in the CDR3. From germline, CDR1 is SGHTA and CDR2 FQGNSA. Trimming stripped 2 bases from V and 14 bases from J, with 22 bases between. The CDR3 loop is CASSLNTVPLILKFF. In DNA, the CDR3 is TGTGCCAGCAGCTTAAACACGGTCCCCCTGATCCTTAAGTTCTTC.

The chain employs TRBV11-1 and TRBJ2-5, with 9 bases identical to TRBD1. TRBJ2-7 matches the DNA end more closely, so the J call is doubtful. Germline V gives CDR1 SGHAT, CDR2 FQDESV (reference sequence). CDR3 size: 14 residues. CDR3 nucleotide sequence: TGTGCCAGCAGCCCCCGGGACAGGGCCCACGAGCAGTACTTC. Translating gives CASSPRDRAHEQYF.